This TCR beta chain is drawn from a study of blood T cell repertoires in COVID-19. The overall study: Sites across the United States, Italy and Spain contributed samples from acute and convalescent COVID-19. From T cells, B-cell-depleted T cells, or PBMCs came the material, which was cDNA or gDNA.

Per the original methods: Scientists estimated how many nucleated cells there were by amplifying reference gene primers. The table came from immunoSEQ multiplex PCR; TCRdb's copy has only in-frame clones and leaves some out. The V and J calls and clone size come from that table; D and trimming were worked out from the DNA. The data show tens of thousands of clones, around 79% seen once. Germline CDR1 reads LGHDT; CDR2 reads YNNKEL (reference sequence). Deletions cut 4 bases from V and 8 bases from J, with 12 bases between. This CDR3 comprises 14 residues. The chain has TRBV3-1 (or the pseudogene TRBV3-2) and TRBJ1-6; TRBD1 is a possible D gene (6 bases). The TCR comes from a woman of 80 years or more with acute or convalescent COVID-19. The material sequenced was peripheral blood. CDR3 DNA sequence: TGTGCCAGCAGCCGGGGGCCCGGGGATTCACCCCTCCACTTT. This codes for CASSRGPGDSPLHF.